This T cell receptor beta chain was sequenced for a study of response to subunit inactivated influenza vaccine listed by TCRdb under 2018. At the level of the whole study: Deep quantitative profiling of the T cell receptor repertoire was used in the study to follow responses to a trivalent subunit inactivated influenza vaccine.

To note about this clonotype: Its antigen is not yet known. It has no much larger one-base neighbor in the sample; base qualities were not kept.

Library preparation used RT-PCR. The sequencing machine was an Illumina HiSeq 2500. TCRdb's own reprocessing of the public reads used fastp at Q25 and MiXCR and kept productive beta chains. Under each unique CDR3 protein, matching rows form one entry showing the most common genes and DNA. In this sample the table shows hundreds of thousands of distinct CDR3 sequences, less than 15% of which occur a single time. The ten largest clonotypes hold 7.5% to 9% of the sample. Points the paper makes about the study in general: According to the authors, only a limited number of new T cells may be recruited by each seasonal influenza vaccination.

The receptor's source is a man aged 50 to 59 who received an inactivated influenza vaccine. Donor details come from another sample of the same person, matched by shared clones. Sequenced here: PBMCs from blood, sampled around two weeks before vaccination.

DNA sequence: TGTGCCAGTAGTGACCGGGACAGATTGACTAATGAAAAACTGTTTTTT. Its protein is CASSDRDRLTNEKLFF. The chain joins TRBV19 to TRBJ1-4, with 7 bases matching TRBD1. Here V drops 5 bases and J drops 2 bases, and the junction holds 8 bases not matched to any gene. Looking up the germline V gene (reference sequence) yields CDR1 LNHDA and CDR2 SQIVND. The CDR3, from cysteine to phenylalanine, totals 16 residues. Only CDR3 DNA remains: 48 bases, in frame from the first base. Extended through the reference TRBV19 and TRBJ1-4 proteins, this CDR3 yields the full variable domain: DGGITQSPKYLFRKEGQNVTLSCEQNLNHDAMYWYRQDPGQGLRLIYYSQIVNDFQKGDIAEGYSVSREKKESFPLTVTSAQKNPTAFYLCASSDRDRLTNEKLFFGSGTQLSVL.